This TCR beta chain was retrieved from a study of molecular identifiers for immune sequencing clone quantification. Study conclusions and caveats: Jurkat TCR RNA spiked in from one cell could reportedly be detected among approximately 980,000 naive cells. The sizes of highly expanded clones could be underestimated when identical TCR molecules share a barcode.

Both previously described methods and listed TCR primers were employed to make bulk TCR libraries. TCRdb independently ran MiXCR on the PCR reads; one entry per CDR3 protein. The sample lists 400,000 to 600,000 distinct CDR3 sequences, roughly 23% occurring once. Trimming cost V 6 bases and J 6 bases, with 15 bases left between them. This CDR3 comprises 14 residues. Germline lookup yields CDR1 MNHEY and CDR2 SMNVEV (reference sequence). This clonotype has at least ten counts. Its antigen remains unidentified. Naive CD8 T cell sorting was performed on the CD8+CD4-CCR7+CD45RA+ phenotype. The receptor comes from a human donor in good health. Some libraries in this study had Jurkat cell RNA spiked in. The gene calls are TRBV27 and TRBJ1-5; maybe TRBD1 (6 bases). Material: naive CD8+ T cells from blood, with Jurkat cell RNA spiked in. As to subset: FACS-sorted CD8+CD4-CCR7+CD45RA+ naive T cells. The DNA of the CDR3 is TGTGCCAGCAGCCCGAAGACAGGTGGTCAGCCCCAGCATTTT. Its protein product is CASSPKTGGQPQHF.